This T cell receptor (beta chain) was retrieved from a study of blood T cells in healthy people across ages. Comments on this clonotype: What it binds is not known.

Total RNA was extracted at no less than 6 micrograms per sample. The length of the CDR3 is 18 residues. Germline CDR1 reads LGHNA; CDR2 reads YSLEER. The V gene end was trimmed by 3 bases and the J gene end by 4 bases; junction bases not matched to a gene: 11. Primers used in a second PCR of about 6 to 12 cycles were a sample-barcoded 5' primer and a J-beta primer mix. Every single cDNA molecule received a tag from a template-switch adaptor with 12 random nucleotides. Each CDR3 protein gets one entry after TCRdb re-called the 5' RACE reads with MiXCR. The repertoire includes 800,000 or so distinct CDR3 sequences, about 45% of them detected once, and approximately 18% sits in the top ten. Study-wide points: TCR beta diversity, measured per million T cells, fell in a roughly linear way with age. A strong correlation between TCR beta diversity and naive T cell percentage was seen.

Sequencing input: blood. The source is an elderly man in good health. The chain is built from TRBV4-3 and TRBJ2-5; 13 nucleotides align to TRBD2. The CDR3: CASSQSLAGGPVGETQYF. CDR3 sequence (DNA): TGCGCCAGCAGCCAGTCACTAGCGGGAGGGCCTGTGGGAGAGACCCAGTACTTC.